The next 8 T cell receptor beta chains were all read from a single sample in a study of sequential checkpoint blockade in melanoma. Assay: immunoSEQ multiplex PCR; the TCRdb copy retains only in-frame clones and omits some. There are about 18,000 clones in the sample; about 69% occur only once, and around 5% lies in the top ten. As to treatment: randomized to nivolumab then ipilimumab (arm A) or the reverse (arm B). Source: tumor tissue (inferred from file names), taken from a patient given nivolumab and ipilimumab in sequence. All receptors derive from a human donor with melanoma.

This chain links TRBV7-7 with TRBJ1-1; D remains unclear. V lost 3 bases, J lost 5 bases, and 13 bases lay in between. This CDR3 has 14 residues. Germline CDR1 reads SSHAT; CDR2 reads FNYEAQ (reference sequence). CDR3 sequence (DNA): TGTGCCAGCAGCTTGGGCGGGTTTGGGACTGAAGCTTTCTTT. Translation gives CASSLGGFGTEAFF.

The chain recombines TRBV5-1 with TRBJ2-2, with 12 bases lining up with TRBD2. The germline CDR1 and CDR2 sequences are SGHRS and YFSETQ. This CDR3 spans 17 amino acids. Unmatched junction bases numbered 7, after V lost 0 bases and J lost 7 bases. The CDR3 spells CASSLASGGANRGELFF. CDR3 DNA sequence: TGCGCCAGCAGCTTGGCTAGCGGGGGGGCGAATCGCGGGGAGCTGTTTTTT. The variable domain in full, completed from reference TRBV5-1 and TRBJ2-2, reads KAGVTQTPRYLIKTRGQQVTLSCSPISGHRSVSWYQQTPGQGLQFLFEYFSETQRNKGNFPGRFSGRQFSNSRSEMNVSTLELGDSALYLCASSLASGGANRGELFFGEGSRLTVL.

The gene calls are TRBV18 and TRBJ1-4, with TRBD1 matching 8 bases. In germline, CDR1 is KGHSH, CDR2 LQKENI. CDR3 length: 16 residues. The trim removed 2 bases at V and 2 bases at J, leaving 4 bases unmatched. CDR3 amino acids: CASSPGQGRTNEKLFF. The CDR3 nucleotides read TGTGCCAGCTCACCAGGACAGGGCAGGACTAATGAAAAACTGTTTTTT.

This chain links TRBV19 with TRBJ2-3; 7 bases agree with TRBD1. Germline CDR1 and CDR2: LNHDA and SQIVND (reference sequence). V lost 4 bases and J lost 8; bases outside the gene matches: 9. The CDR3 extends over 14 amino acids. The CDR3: CASSTTGDGATQYF. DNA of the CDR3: TGTGCCAGTAGTACTACAGGGGATGGGGCTACGCAGTATTTT.

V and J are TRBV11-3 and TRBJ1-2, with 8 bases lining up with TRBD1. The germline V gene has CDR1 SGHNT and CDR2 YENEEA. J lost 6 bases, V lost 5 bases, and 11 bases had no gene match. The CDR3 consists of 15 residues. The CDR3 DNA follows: TGTGCCAGCAGCCCTGGACAGGGAAGAGTCCATGGCTACACCTTC. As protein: CASSPGQGRVHGYTF.

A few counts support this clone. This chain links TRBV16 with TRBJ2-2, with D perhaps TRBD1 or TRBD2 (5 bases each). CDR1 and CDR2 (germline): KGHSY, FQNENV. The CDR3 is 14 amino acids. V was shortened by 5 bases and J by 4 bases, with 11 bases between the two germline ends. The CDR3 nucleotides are TGTGCCAGCAGCAGGGACGGTTTCACCGGGGAGCTGTTTTTT. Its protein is CASSRDGFTGELFF.

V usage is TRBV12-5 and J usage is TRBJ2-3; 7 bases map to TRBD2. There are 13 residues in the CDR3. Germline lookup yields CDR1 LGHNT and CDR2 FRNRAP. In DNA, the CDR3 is TGTGCCAGCGGGGCGACAGATATAGATACGCAGTATTTT. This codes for CASGATDIDTQYF.

The CDR3: CASTPEPYTEAFF. CDR3 in DNA: TGTGCCAGCACCCCGGAACCATACACTGAAGCTTTCTTT. The V gene is TRBV28, the J gene TRBJ1-1; D gene uncertain. The CDR3 loop spans 13 amino acids. Between the trimmed V and J ends, which lost 7 bases and 3 bases, there was a span of 12 bases. The germline gives CDR1 MDHEN, CDR2 SYDVKM.